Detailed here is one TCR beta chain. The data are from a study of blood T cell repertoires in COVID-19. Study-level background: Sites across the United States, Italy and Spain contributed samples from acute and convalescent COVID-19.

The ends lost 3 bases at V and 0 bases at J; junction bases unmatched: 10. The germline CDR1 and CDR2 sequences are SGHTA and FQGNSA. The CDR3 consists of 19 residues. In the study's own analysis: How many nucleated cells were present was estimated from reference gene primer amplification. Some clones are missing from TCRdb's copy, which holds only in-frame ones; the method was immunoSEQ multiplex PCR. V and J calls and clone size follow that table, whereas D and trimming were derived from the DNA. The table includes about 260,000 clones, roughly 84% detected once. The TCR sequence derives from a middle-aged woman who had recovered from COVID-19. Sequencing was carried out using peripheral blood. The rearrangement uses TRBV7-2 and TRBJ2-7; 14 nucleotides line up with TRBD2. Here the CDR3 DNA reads TGTGCCAGCAGCTTTACAGGGACTAGCGGGGGTTCTAGCTCCTACGAGCAGTACTTC. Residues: CASSFTGTSGGSSSYEQYF.